This entry lists 5 T cell receptor beta chains sequenced from one sample in a study of T cell responses to AZD1222 COVID-19 vaccine. This table comes from immunoSEQ multiplex PCR, and its TCRdb copy is limited to in-frame clones, with some not included. The sample yields about 120,000 clones, about 86% seen once. The sequencing here drew on peripheral blood, taken on day 0 of AZD1222 vaccination. Receptors originate from an adult in good health.

This chain connects TRBV11-2 to TRBJ2-3; 10 nucleotides line up with TRBD1. The CDR3 consists of 19 residues. With V trimmed by 2 bases and J by 2 bases, 13 bases remained unmatched. Germline CDR1 reads SGHAT; CDR2 reads FQNNGV. Here the CDR3 DNA reads TGTGCCAGCAGCTTACCAGGGGGCGACAGGGGGCACATCACAGATACGCAGTATTTT. Residues: CASSLPGGDRGHITDTQYF.

As DNA, the CDR3 is TGTGCCAGCTCACTCTACCGGGGCGCGACCGGGGAGCTGTTTTTT. Protein sequence: CASSLYRGATGELFF. V gene TRBV18 combines with J gene TRBJ2-2; D may match TRBD1 or TRBD2 (5 bases each). Trimming removed 4 bases from V and 5 bases from J, with 14 bases in between. This CDR3 is 15 amino acids long. Per the germline V gene, CDR1 is KGHSH and CDR2 is LQKENI.

This clone was counted a single time. The V call is TRBV7-3, the J call TRBJ2-1, with TRBD2 matching 11 bases. From germline, CDR1 is SGHTA and CDR2 FQGTGA. V lost 4 bases, J lost 4 bases, and 0 bases stayed unmatched. The CDR3 loop spans 14 amino acids. The CDR3 protein is CASSSSGRYNEQFF. The DNA for the CDR3 is TGTGCCAGCAGCTCTAGCGGGAGGTACAATGAGCAGTTCTTC.

The genes are TRBV7-2 and TRBJ2-3, with TRBD2 matching over 13 bases. This CDR3 has 16 amino acids. V shed 5 bases and J 4 bases; nucleotides not matched to a gene: 6. Germline CDR1 reads SGHTA; CDR2 reads FQGNSA. The CDR3 nucleotides are TGTGCCAGCAGCCCACGACTAGCGGGGGGCCCAGATACGCAGTATTTT. Its protein product is CASSPRLAGGPDTQYF.

The chain couples TRBV2 to TRBJ2-5; 7 bases are shared with TRBD1. Germline-derived CDR1 and CDR2 are SNHLY and FYNNEI. J was trimmed by 4 bases and V by 9 bases; bases with no gene match: 11. The CDR3 has 14 amino acids. The CDR3 DNA reads as TGTGCCAGTTCTACACAGGGGCTGGGAGAGACCCAGTACTTC. Residues: CASSTQGLGETQYF.